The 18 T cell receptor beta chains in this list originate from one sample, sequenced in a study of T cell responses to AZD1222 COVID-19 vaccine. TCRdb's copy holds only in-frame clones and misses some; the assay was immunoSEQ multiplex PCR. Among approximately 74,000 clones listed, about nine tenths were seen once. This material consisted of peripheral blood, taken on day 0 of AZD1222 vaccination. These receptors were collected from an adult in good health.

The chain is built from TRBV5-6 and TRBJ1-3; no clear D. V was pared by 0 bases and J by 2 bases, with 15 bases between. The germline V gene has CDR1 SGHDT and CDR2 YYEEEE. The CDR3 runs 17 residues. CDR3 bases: TGTGCCAGCAGCTTGGCCGGCAGGAGCATCACTGGAAACACCATATATTTT. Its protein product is CASSLAGRSITGNTIYF.

The CDR3 DNA is TGTGCCAGCAGCCGAGACGGGACAGGGGGAAACACCATATATTTT. The encoded protein is CASSRDGTGGNTIYF. V gene TRBV3-1 (or the pseudogene TRBV3-2) combines with J gene TRBJ1-3; 9 bases are shared with TRBD1. Germline assignment: CDR1 LGHDT and CDR2 YNNKEL (reference sequence). The CDR3 sequence is 15 residues long. V shed 4 bases and J 4 bases; nucleotides not matched to a gene: 5.

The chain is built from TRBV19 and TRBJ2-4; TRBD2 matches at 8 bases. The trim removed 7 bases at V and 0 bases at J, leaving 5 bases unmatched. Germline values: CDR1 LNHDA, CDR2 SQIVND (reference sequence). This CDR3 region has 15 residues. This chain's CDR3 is CASTPGGVAKNIQYF. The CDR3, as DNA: TGTGCCAGTACCCCCGGGGGGGTAGCCAAAAACATTCAGTACTTC.

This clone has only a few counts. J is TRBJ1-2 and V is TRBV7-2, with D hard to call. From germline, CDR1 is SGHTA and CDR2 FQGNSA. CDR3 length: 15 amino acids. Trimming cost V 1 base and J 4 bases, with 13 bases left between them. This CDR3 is CASSLVAAEGYGYTF. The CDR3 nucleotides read TGTGCCAGCAGCTTAGTCGCGGCAGAGGGCTATGGCTACACCTTC.

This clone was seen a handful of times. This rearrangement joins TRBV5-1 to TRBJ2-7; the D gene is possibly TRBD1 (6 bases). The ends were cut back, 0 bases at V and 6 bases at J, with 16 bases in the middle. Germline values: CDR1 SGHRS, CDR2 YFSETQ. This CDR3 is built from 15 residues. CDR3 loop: CASSLVTGQLGEQYF. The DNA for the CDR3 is TGCGCCAGCAGCTTGGTAACAGGACAGCTGGGCGAGCAGTACTTC.

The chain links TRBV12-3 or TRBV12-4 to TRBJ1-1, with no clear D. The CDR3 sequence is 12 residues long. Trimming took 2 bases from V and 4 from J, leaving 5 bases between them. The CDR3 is CASSLSFTEAFF. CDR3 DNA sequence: TGTGCCAGCAGTTTAAGTTTCACTGAAGCTTTCTTT.

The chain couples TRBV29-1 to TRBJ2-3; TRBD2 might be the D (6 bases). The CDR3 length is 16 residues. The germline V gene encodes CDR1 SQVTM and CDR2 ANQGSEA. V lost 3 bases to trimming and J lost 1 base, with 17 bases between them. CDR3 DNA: TGCAGCGTTGACGGGGTTGGGGGGTTGGGCACAGATACGCAGTATTTT. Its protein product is CSVDGVGGLGTDTQYF.

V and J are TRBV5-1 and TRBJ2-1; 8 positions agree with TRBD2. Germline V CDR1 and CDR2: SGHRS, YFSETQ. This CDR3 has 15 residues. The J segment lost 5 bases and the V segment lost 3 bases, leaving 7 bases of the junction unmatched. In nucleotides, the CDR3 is TGCGCCAGCAGCTATCAAGCGGGAGCTCACAATGAGCAGTTCTTC. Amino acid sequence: CASSYQAGAHNEQFF.

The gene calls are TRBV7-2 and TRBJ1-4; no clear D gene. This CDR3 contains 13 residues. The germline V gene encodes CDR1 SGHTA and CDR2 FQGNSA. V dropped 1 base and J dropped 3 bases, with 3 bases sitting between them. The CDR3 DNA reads TGTGCCAGCAGCTTAGGGCCTAATGAAAAACTGTTTTTT. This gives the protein CASSLGPNEKLFF.

The CDR3 loop reads CASQEASGTGELFF. The CDR3 DNA sequence: TGTGCCAGCCAGGAAGCTAGCGGGACCGGGGAGCTGTTTTTT. The J gene is TRBJ2-2, the V gene TRBV7-2, with 8 bases aligning to TRBD2. The CDR3 loop spans 14 amino acids. Germline V lookup: CDR1 SGHTA, CDR2 FQGNSA. The V gene end was trimmed by 8 bases and the J gene end by 5 bases; junction bases not matched to a gene: 7.

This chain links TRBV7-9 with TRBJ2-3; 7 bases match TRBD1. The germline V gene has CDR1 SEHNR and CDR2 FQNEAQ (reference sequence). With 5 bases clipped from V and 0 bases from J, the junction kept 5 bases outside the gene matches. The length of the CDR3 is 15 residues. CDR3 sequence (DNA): TGTGCCAGCAGCGCCTACAGGGGCAGCACAGATACGCAGTATTTT. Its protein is CASSAYRGSTDTQYF.

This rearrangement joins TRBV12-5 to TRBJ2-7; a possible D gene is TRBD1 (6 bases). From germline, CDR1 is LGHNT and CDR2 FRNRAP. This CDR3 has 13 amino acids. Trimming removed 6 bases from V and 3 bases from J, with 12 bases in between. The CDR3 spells CASGLDSNYEQYF. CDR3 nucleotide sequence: TGTGCTAGTGGACTGGACAGTAACTACGAGCAGTACTTC.

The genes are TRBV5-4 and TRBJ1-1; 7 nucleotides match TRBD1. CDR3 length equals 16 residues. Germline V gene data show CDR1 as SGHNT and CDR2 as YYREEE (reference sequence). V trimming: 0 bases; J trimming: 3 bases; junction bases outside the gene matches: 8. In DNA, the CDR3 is TGTGCCAGCAGCTTGGCATCAGGGGGGGCGGACACTGAAGCTTTCTTT. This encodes CASSLASGGADTEAFF.

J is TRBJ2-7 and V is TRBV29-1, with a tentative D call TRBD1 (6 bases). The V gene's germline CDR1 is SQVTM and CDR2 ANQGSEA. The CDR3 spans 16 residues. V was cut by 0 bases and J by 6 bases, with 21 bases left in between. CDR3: CSVEDSEYRASREQYF. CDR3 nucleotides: TGCAGCGTTGAAGATTCAGAGTACAGGGCCAGCCGCGAGCAGTACTTC.

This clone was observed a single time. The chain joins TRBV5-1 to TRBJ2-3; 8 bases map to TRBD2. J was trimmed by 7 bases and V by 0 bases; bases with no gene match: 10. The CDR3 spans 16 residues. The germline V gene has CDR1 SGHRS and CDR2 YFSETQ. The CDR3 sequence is CASSLAPAGEGNTQYF. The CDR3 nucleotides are TGCGCCAGCAGCTTGGCCCCAGCGGGAGAGGGAAATACGCAGTATTTT.

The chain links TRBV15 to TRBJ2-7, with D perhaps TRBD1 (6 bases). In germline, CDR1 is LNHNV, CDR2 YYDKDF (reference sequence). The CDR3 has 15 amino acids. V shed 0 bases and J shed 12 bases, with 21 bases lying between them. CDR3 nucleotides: TGTGCCACCAGCAGAGATATGGGGGCAGGGTTGGTTTTGTACTTC. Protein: CATSRDMGAGLVLYF.

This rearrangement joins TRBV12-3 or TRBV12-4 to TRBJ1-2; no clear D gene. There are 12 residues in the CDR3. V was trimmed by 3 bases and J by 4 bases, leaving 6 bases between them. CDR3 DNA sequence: TGTGCCAGCAGTTTGGCAGGCTATGGCTACACCTTC. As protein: CASSLAGYGYTF.

CDR3 DNA: TGTGCCAGCAGGAGACAGGGAGATACCGAGCAGTACTTC. Encoded protein: CASRRQGDTEQYF. The chain is built from TRBV5-4 and TRBJ2-7, with TRBD1 matching over 7 bases. J gave up 6 bases and V 5 bases, and 8 bases lay outside the gene matches. The germline gives CDR1 SGHNT, CDR2 YYREEE (reference sequence). CDR3 length equals 13 residues.